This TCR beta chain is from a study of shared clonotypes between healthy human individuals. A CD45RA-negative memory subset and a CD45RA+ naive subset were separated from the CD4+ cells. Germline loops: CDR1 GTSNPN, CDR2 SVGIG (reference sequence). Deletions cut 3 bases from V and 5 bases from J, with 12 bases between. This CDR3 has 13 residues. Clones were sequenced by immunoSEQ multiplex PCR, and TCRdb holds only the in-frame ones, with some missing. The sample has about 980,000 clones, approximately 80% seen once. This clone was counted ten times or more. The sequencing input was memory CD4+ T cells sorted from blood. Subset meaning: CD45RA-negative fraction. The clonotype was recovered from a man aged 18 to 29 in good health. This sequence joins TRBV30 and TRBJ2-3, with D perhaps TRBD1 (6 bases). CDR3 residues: CAWSVPGVDTQYF. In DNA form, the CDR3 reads TGTGCCTGGAGCGTACCAGGGGTAGATACGCAGTATTTT.